This is a list of T cell receptor beta chains from one sample in a study of response to subunit inactivated influenza vaccine. TCRdb redid the calling of the RT-PCR reads with MiXCR, one entry per CDR3 protein. The table records roughly 790,000 distinct CDR3 sequences, 21% of them present only once. Sequencing was performed on PBMCs from blood, taken 4 to 6 days after vaccination. These receptors were obtained from a man in his fifties or sixties who received an inactivated influenza vaccine. CDR3s include the opening cysteine and the closing phenylalanine or tryptophan. The D gene is left open where the match is weak. Rows give clone size only sometimes, using once, few, many, or a class for an expanded clone.

d_call,clone_size,v_call,j_call,cdr3_nt,cdr3_aa
NA,NA,TRBV5-1,TRBJ1-4,TGCGCCAGCAGCTTGGTATCGGCCGGTCGGGCTAATGAAAAACTGTTTTTT,CASSLVSAGRANEKLFF
NA,many,TRBV20-1,TRBJ2-5,TGCAGTGCTAGAGTCATGAAGGAGGGGTTACAAGAGACCCAGTACTTC,CSARVMKEGLQETQYF
TRBD2,few,TRBV7-9,TRBJ2-3,TGTGCCAGCAGCTCCGGGACTACGGATACGCAGTATTTT,CASSSGTTDTQYF
NA,NA,TRBV18,TRBJ2-2,TGTGCCAGCTCACCACCGTTAACAGGGACCGGGGAGCTGTTTTTT,CASSPPLTGTGELFF
NA,NA,TRBV3-1,TRBJ1-6,TGTGCCAGCAGCCAAGGAGCGGTCGACAATTCACCCCTCCACTTT,CASSQGAVDNSPLHF
TRBD2,NA,TRBV4-2,TRBJ2-5,TGTGCCAGCAGCCAAGGTTTACTAGCGGGGACCAACCAAGAGACCCAGTACTTC,CASSQGLLAGTNQETQYF
NA,NA,TRBV12-3/TRBV12-4,TRBJ1-5,TGTGCCAGCAGCATAACCCCTTATCAGCCCCAGCATTTT,CASSITPYQPQHF
TRBD2,NA,TRBV6-2/TRBV6-3,TRBJ2-5,TGTGCCAGCAGTTACGGTATGACTAGCGAGACCCAGTACTTC,CASSYGMTSETQYF
NA,few,TRBV4-1,TRBJ2-5,TGCGCCAGCAGCCTGTCGTTCAAGGAGACCCAGTACTTC,CASSLSFKETQYF
NA,few,TRBV13,TRBJ2-5,TGTGCCAGCTTATTCTGGGAAGAGACCCAGTACTTC,CASLFWEETQYF
NA,many,TRBV4-3,TRBJ2-1,TGCGCCAGCAGCCAGACCGACTCAACCTACAATGAGCAGTTCTTC,CASSQTDSTYNEQFF
NA,NA,TRBV15,TRBJ2-3,TGTGCCACCAGCAGAGGACAGGCGCCCGGTACGCAGTATTTT,CATSRGQAPGTQYF
NA,NA,TRBV6-2/TRBV6-3,TRBJ2-1,TGTGCCACCTGCCTCGCGGGGCCCTACAATGAGCAGTTCTTC,CATCLAGPYNEQFF
NA,few,TRBV7-2,TRBJ2-7,TGTGCCACCACAGCAAGCCCTAGCACTTACGAGCAGTACTTC,CATTASPSTYEQYF
NA,NA,TRBV3-1,TRBJ2-7,TGTGCCAGCAGCCATGAGGGTCTCCCCTCCTACGAGCAGTACTTC,CASSHEGLPSYEQYF
NA,NA,TRBV5-1,TRBJ1-1,TGCGCCAGCAGCTTGGGCGACGCCGGGACTGAAGCTTTCTTT,CASSLGDAGTEAFF
NA,few,TRBV20-1,TRBJ1-3,TGCAGTGGGACCCGTGACCTATCCTCTGGAAACACCATATATTTT,CSGTRDLSSGNTIYF
NA,many,TRBV20-1,TRBJ2-7,TGCAGTGCTGTTCAGAAACCTTCCTACGAGCAGTACTTC,CSAVQKPSYEQYF
NA,NA,TRBV5-4,TRBJ1-3,TGTGCCAGCAGCCCTGCGGGGGGGACTGGAAACACCATATATTTT,CASSPAGGTGNTIYF
NA,few,TRBV12-3/TRBV12-4,TRBJ2-7,TGTGCCAGCAGTTCCGCACAGAGGTCCGAGCAGTACTTC,CASSSAQRSEQYF
NA,NA,TRBV7-8,TRBJ2-3,TGTGCCAGCAGCTTAGGGAACCCCGGGACGCCTAGCACAGATACGCAGTATTTT,CASSLGNPGTPSTDTQYF
NA,NA,TRBV12-3/TRBV12-4,TRBJ2-1,TGTGCCAGCATTTTAGCGAAACTCGGGACGACTGAGTTCTTC,CASILAKLGTTEFF
NA,few,TRBV16,TRBJ2-1,TGTGCCAGCAGCCAACTAGATTCCAATGAGCAGTTCTTC,CASSQLDSNEQFF
TRBD2,few,TRBV2,TRBJ2-1,TGTGCCAGCAGTAGGACTAGCGGGAGGCACAATGAGCAGTTCTTC,CASSRTSGRHNEQFF
NA,NA,TRBV4-1,TRBJ1-5,TGCGCCAGCAGCCAAGATACAGGGTCTCGACAGCCCCAGCATTTT,CASSQDTGSRQPQHF
NA,NA,TRBV9,TRBJ1-1,TGTGCCAGCAGCGTAGGCCTAGAGGATGTGAACACTGAAGCTTTCTTT,CASSVGLEDVNTEAFF
NA,NA,TRBV29-1,TRBJ2-7,TGCAGCGTTGTATCCCAACACTACGAGCAGTACTTC,CSVVSQHYEQYF
NA,NA,TRBV20-1,TRBJ2-7,TGCAGTGCTTACCCTTCGGGCGGATACGGGGTCGGGCAGTACTTC,CSAYPSGGYGVGQYF
NA,NA,TRBV20-1,TRBJ1-5,TGCAGTGCGTACAGGGCCAGCAATCAGCCCCAGCATTTT,CSAYRASNQPQHF
NA,NA,TRBV6-5,TRBJ2-3,TGTGCCAGCAGTTACGCCGTCTTAGGACAGTCAAGGGAGGCAGATACGCAGTATTTT,CASSYAVLGQSREADTQYF
NA,few,TRBV12-3/TRBV12-4,TRBJ1-4,TGTGCCAGCAGGACCCGTCGGGGAGAAAAACTGTTTTTT,CASRTRRGEKLFF
TRBD1,NA,TRBV6-5,TRBJ2-1,TGTGCCAGCAGTTACCCCAGGGGGATAAGGGTTGAGCAGTTCTTC,CASSYPRGIRVEQFF
NA,few,TRBV27,TRBJ2-3,TGTGCCAGCAAAATAACAGGCACAGATACGCAGTATTTT,CASKITGTDTQYF
NA,NA,TRBV20-1,TRBJ2-7,TGCAGTGCTAGCCCCATGCAGGGAGCCTACGAGCAGTACTTC,CSASPMQGAYEQYF
NA,NA,TRBV12-3/TRBV12-4,TRBJ1-5,TGTGCCAGCACCGGGGCCGCATCTCAGCCCCAGCATTTT,CASTGAASQPQHF
TRBD2,few,TRBV7-9,TRBJ2-2,TGTGCCGGGAGGGGTTCGAACACCGGGGAGCTGTTTTTT,CAGRGSNTGELFF